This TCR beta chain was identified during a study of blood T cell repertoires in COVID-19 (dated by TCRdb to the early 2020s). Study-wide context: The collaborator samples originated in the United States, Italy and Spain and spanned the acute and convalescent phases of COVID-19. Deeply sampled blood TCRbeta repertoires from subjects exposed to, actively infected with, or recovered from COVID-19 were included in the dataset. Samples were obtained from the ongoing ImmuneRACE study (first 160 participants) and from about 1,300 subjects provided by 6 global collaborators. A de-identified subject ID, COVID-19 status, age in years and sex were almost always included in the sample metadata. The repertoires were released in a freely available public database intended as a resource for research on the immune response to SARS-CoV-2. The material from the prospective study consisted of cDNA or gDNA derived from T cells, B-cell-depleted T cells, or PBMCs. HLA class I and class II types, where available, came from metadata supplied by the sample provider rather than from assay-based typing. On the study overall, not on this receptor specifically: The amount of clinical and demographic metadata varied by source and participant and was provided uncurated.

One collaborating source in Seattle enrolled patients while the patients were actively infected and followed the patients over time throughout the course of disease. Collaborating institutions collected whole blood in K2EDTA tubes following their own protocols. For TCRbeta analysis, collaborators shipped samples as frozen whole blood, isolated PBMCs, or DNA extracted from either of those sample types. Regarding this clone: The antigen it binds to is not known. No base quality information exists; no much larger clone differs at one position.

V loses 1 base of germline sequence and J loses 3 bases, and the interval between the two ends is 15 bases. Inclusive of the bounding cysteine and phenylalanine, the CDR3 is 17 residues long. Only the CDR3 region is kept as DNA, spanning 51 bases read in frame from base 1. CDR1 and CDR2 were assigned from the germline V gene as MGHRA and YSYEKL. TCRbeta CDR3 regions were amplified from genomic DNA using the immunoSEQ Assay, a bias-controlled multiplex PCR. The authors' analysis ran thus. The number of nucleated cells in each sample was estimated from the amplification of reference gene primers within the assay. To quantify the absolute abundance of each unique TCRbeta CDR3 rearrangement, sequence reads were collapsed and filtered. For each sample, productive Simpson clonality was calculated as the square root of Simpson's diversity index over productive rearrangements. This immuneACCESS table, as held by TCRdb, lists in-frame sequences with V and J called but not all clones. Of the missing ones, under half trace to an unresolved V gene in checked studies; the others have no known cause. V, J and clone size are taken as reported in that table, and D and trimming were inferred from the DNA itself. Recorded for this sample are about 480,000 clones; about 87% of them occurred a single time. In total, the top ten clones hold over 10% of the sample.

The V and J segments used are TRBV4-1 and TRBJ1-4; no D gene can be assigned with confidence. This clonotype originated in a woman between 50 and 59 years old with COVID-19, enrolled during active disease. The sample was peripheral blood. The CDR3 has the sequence CASSQGRPLQANEKLFF. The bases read TGCGCCAGCAGCCAAGGGAGGCCTCTGCAAGCTAATGAAAAACTGTTTTTT.